This T cell receptor (beta chain) was sequenced during a study of blood T cell repertoires in COVID-19. Original analysis: Scientists estimated how many nucleated cells there were by amplifying reference gene primers. Measured with immunoSEQ multiplex PCR; TCRdb has only the in-frame clones, and not every one. V, J and clone size were drawn from that table, and D and trimming were deduced from the DNA. The table lists fewer than 110,000 clones, about 92% of them singletons. The origin of this receptor is a woman aged 80 or over in a cohort sampled during active COVID-19. The specimen was peripheral blood.

CDR3 residues: CASSISELSSSGNTIYF. As DNA, the CDR3 is TGTGCCAGTAGTATAAGTGAACTGTCGAGCTCTGGAAACACCATATATTTT. V gene TRBV19 combines with J gene TRBJ1-3; D is ambiguous. This CDR3 has 17 amino acids. The germline V gene has CDR1 LNHDA and CDR2 SQIVND (reference sequence). The germline V and J ends were trimmed by 2 bases and 0 bases, with 14 bases remaining between them.